This T cell receptor (beta chain) came from a study of cytomegalovirus exposure and HLA in healthy donors. Study results and caveats: Prediction of most subjects' HLA-A and HLA-B alleles by TCR beta sequences was reportedly accurate. As a later analysis revealed, most CMV-associated TCR beta chains appeared HLA-restricted. TCR beta V- and J-gene trimming was later associated with a missense DCLRE1C variant. Rarity marked most TCR sequences, yet some public TCRs occurred in many donors.

A note on this clone: Its antigen is not identified.

PCR was performed using 60 Vbeta and 13 Jbeta primers. Sequenced by immunoSEQ multiplex PCR; TCRdb stores in-frame clones only, minus some. The sample holds about 130,000 clones, 84% seen once. Sequencing was done on a sample of PBMCs. The TCR originated in a woman under 30 in good health and CMV-seropositive.

CDR3 nucleotides: TGTGCCAGCAGTTTCGGTTCACCCCTCCACTTT. Its protein product is CASSFGSPLHF. The chain has TRBV28 and TRBJ1-6, with unresolved D. The germline V and J ends were trimmed by 3 bases and 9 bases, with 3 bases remaining between them. Germline-derived CDR1 and CDR2 are MDHEN and SYDVKM. This CDR3 region has 11 residues. Full variable domain (outside the CDR3, taken from reference TRBV28 and TRBJ1-6): DVKVTQSSRYLVKRTGEKVFLECVQDMDHENMFWYRQDPGLGLRLIYFSYDVKMKEKGDIPEGYSVSREKKERFSLILESASTNQTSMYLCASSFGSPLHFGNGTRLTVT.